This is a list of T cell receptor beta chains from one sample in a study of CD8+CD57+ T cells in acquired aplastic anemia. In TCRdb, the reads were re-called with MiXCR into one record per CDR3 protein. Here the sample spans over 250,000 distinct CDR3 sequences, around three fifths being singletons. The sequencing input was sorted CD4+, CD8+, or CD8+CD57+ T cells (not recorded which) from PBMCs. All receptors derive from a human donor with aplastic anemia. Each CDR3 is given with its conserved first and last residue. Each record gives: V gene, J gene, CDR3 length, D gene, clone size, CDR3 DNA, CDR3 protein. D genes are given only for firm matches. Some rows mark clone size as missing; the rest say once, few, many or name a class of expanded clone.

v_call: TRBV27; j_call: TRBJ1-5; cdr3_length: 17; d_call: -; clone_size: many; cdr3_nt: TGTGCCAGCAGTTTATCGAGTGAATGGGGTAGCAATCAGCCCCAGCATTTT; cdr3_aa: CASSLSSEWGSNQPQHF
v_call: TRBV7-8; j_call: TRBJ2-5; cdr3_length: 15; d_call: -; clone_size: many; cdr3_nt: TGTGCCAGCAGCTCCTCCGGGGGTCTCCGGGGTACCCAGTACTTC; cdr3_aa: CASSSSGGLRGTQYF
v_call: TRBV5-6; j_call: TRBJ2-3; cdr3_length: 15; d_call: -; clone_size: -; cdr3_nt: TGTGCCAGCAGCTTGGTAGGCGGGGGCGCAGATACGCAGTATTTT; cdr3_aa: CASSLVGGGADTQYF
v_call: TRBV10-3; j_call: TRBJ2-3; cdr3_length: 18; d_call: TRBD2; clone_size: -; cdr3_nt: TGTGCCATCAGTGAAAGGACTAGCGGCACTACTAGCACAGATACGCAGTATTTT; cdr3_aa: CAISERTSGTTSTDTQYF
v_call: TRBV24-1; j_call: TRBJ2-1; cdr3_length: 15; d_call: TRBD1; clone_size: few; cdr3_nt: TGTGCCACCAGTCCGGGACAGGGGAGGGACAATGAGCAGTTCTTC; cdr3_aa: CATSPGQGRDNEQFF
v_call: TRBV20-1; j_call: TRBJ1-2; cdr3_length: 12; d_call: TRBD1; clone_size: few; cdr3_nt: TGCAGTGCTGGGACAGGCTTCTATGGCTACACCTTC; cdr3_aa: CSAGTGFYGYTF
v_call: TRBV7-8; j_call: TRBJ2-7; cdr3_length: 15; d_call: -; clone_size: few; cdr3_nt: TGTGCCAGCAGCTTAGCGGGGGGCAACTCCTACGAGCAGTACTTC; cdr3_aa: CASSLAGGNSYEQYF
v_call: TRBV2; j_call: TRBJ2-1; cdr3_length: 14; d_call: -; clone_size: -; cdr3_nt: TGTGCCAGTAGTCAGGGACCGACACCCTACGAGCAGTTCTTC; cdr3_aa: CASSQGPTPYEQFF
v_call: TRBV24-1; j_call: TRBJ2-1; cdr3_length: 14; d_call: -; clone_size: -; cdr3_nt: TGTGCCACCAGTGACCCCGGGAGACACAATGAGCAGTTCTTC; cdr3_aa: CATSDPGRHNEQFF
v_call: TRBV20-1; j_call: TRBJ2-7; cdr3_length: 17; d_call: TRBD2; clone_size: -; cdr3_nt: TGCAGTGCCCCTGATCGAGACGGACTAGCGGGAATCTACGAGCAGTACTTC; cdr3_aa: CSAPDRDGLAGIYEQYF
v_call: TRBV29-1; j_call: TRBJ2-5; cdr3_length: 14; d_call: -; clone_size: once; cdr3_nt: TGCAGCGTTGAGGACTCCATACCCGAAGAGACCCAGTACTTC; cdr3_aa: CSVEDSIPEETQYF
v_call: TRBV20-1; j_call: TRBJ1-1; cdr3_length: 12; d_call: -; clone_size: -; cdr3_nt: TGCAGTGCAGGGACGGAGAACACTGAAGCTTTCTTT; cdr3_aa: CSAGTENTEAFF
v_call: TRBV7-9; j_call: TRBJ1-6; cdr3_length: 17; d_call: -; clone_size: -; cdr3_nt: TGTGCCAGCAGCTCTTTAGAGTATTCAGGGATGAAGGGACCCCTCCACTTT; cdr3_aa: CASSSLEYSGMKGPLHF
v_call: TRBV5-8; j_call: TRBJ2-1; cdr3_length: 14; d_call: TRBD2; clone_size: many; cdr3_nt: TGTGCCAGCAGCCGGGACTACCTGGGAGGTGAGCAGTTCTTC; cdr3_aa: CASSRDYLGGEQFF
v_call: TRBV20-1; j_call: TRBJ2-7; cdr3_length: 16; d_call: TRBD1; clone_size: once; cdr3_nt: TGCAGTGCTAGAGATCCGAGGGGACAGGGGGTAGACGAGCAGTACTTC; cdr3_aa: CSARDPRGQGVDEQYF
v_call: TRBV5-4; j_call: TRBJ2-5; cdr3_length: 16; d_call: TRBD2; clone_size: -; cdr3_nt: TGTGCCAGCAGCGTCGGGACTAGCGGGGGGGGAGAGACCCAGTACTTC; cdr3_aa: CASSVGTSGGGETQYF
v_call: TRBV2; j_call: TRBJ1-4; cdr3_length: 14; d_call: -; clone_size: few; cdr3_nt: TGTGCCAGCAGGGTCGGTTTCATTAATGAAAAACTGTTTTTT; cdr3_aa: CASRVGFINEKLFF
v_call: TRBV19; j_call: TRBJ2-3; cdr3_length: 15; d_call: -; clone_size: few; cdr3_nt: TGTGCCAGTAGTCCCCGGCCGCCAAGGCCAGATACACAGTATTTT; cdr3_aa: CASSPRPPRPDTQYF
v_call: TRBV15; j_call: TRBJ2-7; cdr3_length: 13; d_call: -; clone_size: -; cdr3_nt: TGTGCCACCAGCAGGTGGGCCACCTACGAGCAGTACTTC; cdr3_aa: CATSRWATYEQYF
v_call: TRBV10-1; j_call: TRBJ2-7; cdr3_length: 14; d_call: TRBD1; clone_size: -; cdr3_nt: TGCGCCAGTAGTCGGACAGGGGAGGGTTACGAGCAGTACTTC; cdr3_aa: CASSRTGEGYEQYF
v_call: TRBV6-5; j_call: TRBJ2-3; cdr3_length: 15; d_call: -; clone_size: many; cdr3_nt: TGTGCCAGCAGACTACAGGGCTGGGACACAGATACGCAGTATTTT; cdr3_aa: CASRLQGWDTDTQYF